Listed here is a single TCR beta chain. These data come from a study of radiotherapy plus CTLA-4 blockade in lung cancer. Turning to the study itself: Among all patients, 15% to 20% showed objective responses, while roughly 34% had disease control.

Repertoires were generated with immunoSEQ multiplex PCR, while TCRdb's copy carries only in-frame clones and drops some. The top ten hold 8.5% to 10% of the sample, which has tens of thousands of clones, roughly 78% seen once. Germline V gene sequence: CDR1 MNHEY, CDR2 SMNVEV (reference sequence). This CDR3 comprises 16 residues. V dropped 2 bases and J dropped 4; count of bases not matched to a gene: 4. The clonotype originates from a human donor with non-small cell lung cancer who had a complete response to radiotherapy plus ipilimumab. The sequences come from peripheral blood, collected from a patient treated with radiotherapy plus ipilimumab. This chain uses TRBV27 with TRBJ1-6, with 8 bases matching TRBD1. This CDR3 reads CASSLLQGVYNSPLHF. The CDR3 DNA sequence: TGTGCCAGCAGTTTACTACAGGGGGTGTATAATTCACCCCTCCACTTT.